The rows below give T cell receptor beta chains drawn from one sample of a study of T cell responses to AZD1222 COVID-19 vaccine. Data came from immunoSEQ multiplex PCR; TCRdb stores just in-frame clones and leaves some out. The sample records roughly 96,000 clones, 88% being singletons. Sample: peripheral blood, taken on day 0 of AZD1222 vaccination. These receptors were obtained from an adult in good health. Each CDR3 is given with its conserved first and last residue. The order of the fields is J gene, D gene, V gene, clone size, CDR3 protein, CDR3 DNA. A D gene is named only where the DNA matches it firmly. Some rows have no size entry. The others give once, few or many, or a class for an expanded clone.

TRBJ2-7 - TRBV29-1 - CSVERPDEQYF TGCAGCGTTGAACGTCCGGACGAGCAGTACTTC
TRBJ2-2 TRBD2 TRBV5-6 - CASSLWGLAGNTGELFF TGTGCCAGCAGCCTATGGGGACTAGCGGGGAACACCGGGGAGCTGTTTTTT
TRBJ1-1 - TRBV5-1 once CASSHGTNTEAFF TGCGCCAGCAGCCACGGGACGAACACTGAAGCTTTCTTT
TRBJ2-2 TRBD2 TRBV11-2 - CASSLGGSSTGELFF TGTGCCAGCAGCTTAGGCGGGAGTAGCACCGGGGAGCTGTTTTTT
TRBJ1-5 - TRBV19 - CASSIRQLNQPQHF TGTGCCAGTAGTATAAGACAACTCAATCAGCCCCAGCATTTT
TRBJ2-7 - TRBV10-1 once CASSLGSSYEQYF TGCGCCAGCAGCCTAGGTTCGAGTTACGAGCAGTACTTC
TRBJ2-7 TRBD2 TRBV7-2 - CASRPSGSSYEQYF TGTGCCAGCAGACCTAGCGGAAGCTCCTACGAGCAGTACTTC
TRBJ2-3 TRBD2 TRBV2 once CASSPSGRPDTQYF TGTGCCAGCAGTCCTAGCGGGAGACCAGATACGCAGTATTTT
TRBJ2-5 - TRBV3-1/TRBV3-2 few CASSQTYRGTQYF TGTGCCAGCAGCCAGACATACCGAGGAACCCAGTACTTC
TRBJ1-5 - TRBV7-8 - CASSLALVGRENQPQHF TGTGCCAGCAGCTTAGCGCTGGTAGGGAGAGAGAATCAGCCCCAGCATTTT
TRBJ2-3 TRBD2 TRBV7-2 few CASSSNSGVDTQYF TGTGCCAGCAGTTCTAACAGCGGGGTAGATACGCAGTATTTT
TRBJ1-1 - TRBV3-1/TRBV3-2 - CASSQEGTLNTEAFF TGTGCCAGCAGCCAAGAGGGTACTTTGAACACTGAAGCTTTCTTT
TRBJ2-1 - TRBV28 - CASSPLGSGSYNEQFF TGTGCCAGCAGTCCCCTGGGTAGCGGATCCTACAATGAGCAGTTCTTC
TRBJ2-3 TRBD1 TRBV7-9 - CASSNRDRDTDTQYF TGTGCCAGCAGCAACCGGGACAGGGACACAGATACGCAGTATTTT
TRBJ1-6 - TRBV5-6 - CASSMGSGVDSPLHF TGTGCCAGCAGCATGGGCTCGGGGGTGGATTCACCCCTCCACTTT
TRBJ1-1 - TRBV18 - CASSPPRGLDTEAFF TGTGCCAGCTCACCACCTCGCGGGCTAGACACTGAAGCTTTCTTT
TRBJ2-1 - TRBV28 once CASIEGTFEPSSYNEQFF TGTGCCAGCATCGAAGGGACTTTTGAACCAAGCTCCTACAATGAGCAGTTCTTC
TRBJ2-5 - TRBV10-3 - CAITTGQSGGETQYF TGTGCCATCACCACCGGACAGTCCGGGGGAGAGACCCAGTACTTC
TRBJ2-1 TRBD2 TRBV7-8 - CASSLEREEQFF TGTGCCAGCAGCTTAGAGCGGGAGGAGCAGTTCTTC
TRBJ2-1 - TRBV6-2/TRBV6-3 - CASSVLQGSYNEQFF TGTGCCAGCAGTGTCCTTCAGGGGTCCTACAATGAGCAGTTCTTC
TRBJ1-5 - TRBV2 - CASSERHGGSVPQHF TGTGCCAGCAGTGAAAGACATGGCGGATCTGTGCCCCAGCATTTT
TRBJ1-1 - TRBV19 - CASTLSVNTEAFF TGTGCCAGTACTTTAAGTGTGAACACTGAAGCTTTCTTT
TRBJ2-1 - TRBV9 - CASSVSTPNNEQFF TGTGCCAGCAGCGTATCTACACCAAACAATGAGCAGTTCTTC
TRBJ2-1 TRBD2 TRBV6-2/TRBV6-3 - CASSTPGTSAPNEQFF TGTGCCAGCAGTACCCCCGGGACTAGCGCACCCAATGAGCAGTTCTTC
TRBJ2-7 - TRBV6-1 - CASSDGIGPYEQYF TGTGCCAGCAGTGATGGGATCGGACCCTACGAGCAGTACTTC
TRBJ1-2 - TRBV13 - CASSLWMGNPGGYTF TGTGCCAGCAGCTTATGGATGGGCAATCCGGGAGGCTACACCTTC
TRBJ2-6 TRBD1 TRBV28 - CASSPRTGRSSGANVLTF TGTGCCAGCAGTCCCCGGACAGGTCGGAGCTCTGGGGCCAACGTCCTGACTTTC
TRBJ2-1 TRBD1 TRBV4-3 medium-sized CASSQEMDRDLYNEQFF TGCGCCAGCAGCCAAGAAATGGACAGGGACCTCTACAATGAGCAGTTCTTC
TRBJ1-5 - TRBV30 - CAWSVLWGADQPQHF TGTGCCTGGAGTGTTTTGTGGGGGGCAGATCAGCCCCAGCATTTT
TRBJ2-2 TRBD2 TRBV5-1 few CASSFQLAGEGELFF TGCGCCAGCAGCTTCCAACTAGCGGGAGAGGGGGAGCTGTTTTTT
TRBJ2-1 TRBD1 TRBV6-5 - CASQRQGINYEQFF TGTGCCAGCCAAAGACAGGGGATCAATTATGAGCAGTTCTTC
TRBJ1-1 - TRBV7-7 few CASSLRTETEAFF TGTGCTAGCAGCTTAAGAACCGAAACTGAAGCTTTCTTT
TRBJ1-6 - TRBV5-1 - CASSLRTNSPLHF TGCGCCAGCAGCTTGAGAACTAATTCACCCCTCCACTTT
TRBJ2-7 TRBD2 TRBV6-2/TRBV6-3 - CASSRGLAGDYEQYF TGTGCCAGCAGTCGGGGACTAGCGGGAGACTACGAGCAGTACTTC
TRBJ2-5 - TRBV30 - CACQIGETQYF TGTGCCTGTCAGATCGGAGAGACCCAGTACTTC
TRBJ2-5 TRBD1 TRBV5-1 - CASSPRATDRGGETQYF TGCGCCAGCAGCCCTAGGGCCACGGACAGGGGAGGGGAGACCCAGTACTTC
TRBJ2-2 TRBD2 TRBV5-6 - CASSLMGLAPGELFF TGTGCCAGCAGCTTGATGGGACTAGCGCCCGGGGAGCTGTTTTTT
TRBJ2-6 - TRBV25-1 - CASSEYSGTGANVLTF TGTGCCAGCAGTGAATATTCGGGGACCGGGGCCAACGTCCTGACTTTC
TRBJ2-2 TRBD2 TRBV28 - CASREGTMNTGELFF TGTGCCAGCAGGGAAGGGACTATGAACACCGGGGAGCTGTTTTTT
TRBJ2-1 - TRBV15 few CATSRDWGGEGFF TGTGCCACCAGCAGAGATTGGGGCGGGGAAGGGTTCTTC
TRBJ1-5 TRBD1 TRBV19 - CASSTSSTGGIQPQHF TGTGCCAGTAGTACCTCCTCTACAGGGGGAATTCAGCCCCAGCATTTT
TRBJ1-1 TRBD1 TRBV5-1 - CASSLQGMNTEAFF TGCGCCAGCAGCTTACAGGGGATGAACACTGAAGCTTTCTTT
TRBJ2-2 - TRBV7-2 - CASRLGRGNGELFF TGTGCCAGCAGATTAGGGAGGGGGAACGGGGAGCTGTTTTTT
TRBJ2-3 - TRBV5-1 - CASSLGDHTDTQYF TGCGCCAGCAGCTTGGGGGACCACACAGATACGCAGTATTTT
TRBJ1-1 - TRBV5-1 once CASSLGGFDTEAFF TGCGCCAGCAGCTTGGGTGGGTTTGACACTGAAGCTTTCTTT
TRBJ2-2 - TRBV13 - CASGDPFGTGELFF TGTGCCAGCGGGGACCCTTTCGGCACCGGGGAGCTGTTTTTT
TRBJ2-3 - TRBV12-3/TRBV12-4 - CASSLVTGNTQYF TGTGCCAGCAGTTTAGTAACAGGGAATACGCAGTATTTT